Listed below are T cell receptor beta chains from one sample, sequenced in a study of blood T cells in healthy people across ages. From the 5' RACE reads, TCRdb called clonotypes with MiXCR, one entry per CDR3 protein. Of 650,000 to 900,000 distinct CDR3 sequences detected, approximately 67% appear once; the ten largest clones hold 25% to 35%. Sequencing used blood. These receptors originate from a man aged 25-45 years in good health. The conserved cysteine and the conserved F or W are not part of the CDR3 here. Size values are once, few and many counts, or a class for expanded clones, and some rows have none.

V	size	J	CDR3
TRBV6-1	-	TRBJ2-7	ASSGTAWPYEQY
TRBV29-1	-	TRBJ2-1	SARQGGDNEQF
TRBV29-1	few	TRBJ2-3	SVEEGTTPINTDTQY
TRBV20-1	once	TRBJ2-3	SSGDDTQY
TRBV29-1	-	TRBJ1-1	NVGRGDTEAF
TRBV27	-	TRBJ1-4	ASSVARVLEEKLF
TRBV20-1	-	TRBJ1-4	SARESKVAYEKLF
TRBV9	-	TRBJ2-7	ASSNRVASEQY
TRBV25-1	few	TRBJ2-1	ASSEYLGLAYNEQF
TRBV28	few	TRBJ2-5	ASSFGSVYQETQY
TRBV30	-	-	AWSVAGRVYEQY
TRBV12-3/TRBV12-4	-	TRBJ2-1	ASSFAVGYSSYNEQF
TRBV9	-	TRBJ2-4	ASSDGQGLAKNIQY
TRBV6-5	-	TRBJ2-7	ASSSIPGAAYEQY
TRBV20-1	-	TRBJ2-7	SARVPGQYSYEQY
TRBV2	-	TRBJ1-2	ASSTHGTGPYGYT
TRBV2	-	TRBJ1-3	ASSELANSGNTIY
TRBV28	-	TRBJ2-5	ASSPLAGGPFGTQY
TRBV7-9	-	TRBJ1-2	ASSRPGTAINYGYT
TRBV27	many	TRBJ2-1	ASSLAGEQF
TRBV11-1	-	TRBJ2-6	ASSLALMASGANVLT
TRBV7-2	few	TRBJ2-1	ASRDRGSLGNEQF
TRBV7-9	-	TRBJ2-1	ASSLSVYSEQF
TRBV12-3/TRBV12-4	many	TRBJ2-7	ASSLGRAEQY
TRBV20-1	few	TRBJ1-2	SGGPILENYGYT
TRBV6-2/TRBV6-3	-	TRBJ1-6	ASDDSGYNSPLH
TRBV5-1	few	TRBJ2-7	ASSLQSQYEQY
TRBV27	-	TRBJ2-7	ASSSPSGGAYEQY
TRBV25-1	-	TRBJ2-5	ASSEFIGQETQY
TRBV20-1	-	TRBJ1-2	SARDFQTSNYGYT
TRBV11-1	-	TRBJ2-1	ASSRRDRDHEQF
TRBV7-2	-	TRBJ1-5	ASSLDGGQGLFQPQH
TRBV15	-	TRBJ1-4	ATSRGGLNEKLF
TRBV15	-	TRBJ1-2	ATSTGPQDEGYT
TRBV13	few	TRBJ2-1	ASSFTRGNEQF
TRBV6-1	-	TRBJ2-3	ASSDAGPDTRY
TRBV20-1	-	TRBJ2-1	SAGTAGGFYNEQF
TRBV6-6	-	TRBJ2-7	ASSYSKVGRSYEQY
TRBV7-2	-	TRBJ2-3	ASRVGTSGLTDTQY